Listed below are T cell receptor beta chains from one sample, sequenced in a study of blood T cell repertoires in COVID-19. Here immunoSEQ multiplex PCR was the method, and the copy in TCRdb shows in-frame clones only, minus some. The sample holds 250,000 to 300,000 clones, 88% seen once. Sequencing was performed on peripheral blood. Every receptor here comes from a woman in her 30s with COVID-19, enrolled during active disease. Both conserved end residues are part of each CDR3. The D gene is left open where the match is weak. Only part of the rows carry a size: once, few, many, or a class if the clone is expanded.

d_call: .; j_call: TRBJ2-2; clone_size: .; v_call: TRBV10-3; cdr3_aa: CAITRAREGTGELFF; cdr3_nt: TGTGCCATCACCCGAGCGCGCGAGGGCACCGGGGAGCTGTTTTTT
d_call: .; j_call: TRBJ1-5; clone_size: .; v_call: TRBV27; cdr3_aa: CASSLYGSNQPQHF; cdr3_nt: TGTGCCAGCAGTTTGTACGGTAGCAATCAGCCCCAGCATTTT
d_call: .; j_call: TRBJ1-2; clone_size: .; v_call: TRBV6-5; cdr3_aa: CASSYSIGGNYGYTF; cdr3_nt: TGTGCCAGCAGTTACTCGATCGGGGGGAACTATGGCTACACCTTC
d_call: .; j_call: TRBJ1-2; clone_size: .; v_call: TRBV2; cdr3_aa: CASSEAVISGDLNYGYTF; cdr3_nt: TGTGCCAGCAGTGAAGCGGTTATTTCAGGGGACCTGAACTATGGCTACACCTTC
d_call: .; j_call: TRBJ1-5; clone_size: .; v_call: TRBV6-5; cdr3_aa: CASTWAADQPQHF; cdr3_nt: TGTGCCAGCACTTGGGCAGCCGATCAGCCCCAGCATTTT
d_call: .; j_call: TRBJ1-6; clone_size: .; v_call: TRBV28; cdr3_aa: CASTLSDRNNSPLHF; cdr3_nt: TGTGCCAGCACCCTAAGCGACAGAAACAATTCACCCCTCCACTTT
d_call: TRBD1; j_call: TRBJ2-7; clone_size: .; v_call: TRBV19; cdr3_aa: CASSIWQGAIEQYF; cdr3_nt: TGTGCCAGTAGTATCTGGCAGGGGGCTATCGAGCAGTACTTC
d_call: .; j_call: TRBJ1-3; clone_size: .; v_call: TRBV6-5; cdr3_aa: CASSFQGFGNTIYF; cdr3_nt: TGTGCCAGCAGTTTCCAGGGCTTTGGAAACACCATATATTTT
d_call: .; j_call: TRBJ1-5; clone_size: .; v_call: TRBV15; cdr3_aa: CATSRQVYSNQPQHF; cdr3_nt: TGTGCCACCAGCCGGCAGGTATATAGCAATCAGCCCCAGCATTTT
d_call: .; j_call: TRBJ2-7; clone_size: .; v_call: TRBV4-2; cdr3_aa: CASSQFGALAYEQYF; cdr3_nt: TGTGCCAGCAGCCAGTTCGGAGCTTTGGCCTACGAGCAGTACTTC
d_call: .; j_call: TRBJ2-5; clone_size: .; v_call: TRBV7-8; cdr3_aa: CASSLAVGLLAQYF; cdr3_nt: TGTGCCAGCAGCTTAGCGGTGGGACTGCTGGCCCAGTACTTC
d_call: TRBD1; j_call: TRBJ1-2; clone_size: .; v_call: TRBV27; cdr3_aa: CASSFRTGYGYTF; cdr3_nt: TGTGCCAGCAGTTTCCGGACAGGTTATGGCTACACCTTC
d_call: TRBD1; j_call: TRBJ1-1; clone_size: .; v_call: TRBV6-5; cdr3_aa: CASSYGTGFGNTEAFF; cdr3_nt: TGTGCCAGCAGTTACGGGACAGGCTTTGGGAACACTGAAGCTTTCTTT
d_call: .; j_call: TRBJ2-7; clone_size: .; v_call: TRBV27; cdr3_aa: CASSLGGGGASTYEQYF; cdr3_nt: TGTGCCAGCAGTTTGGGGGGAGGGGGAGCTTCCACCTACGAGCAGTACTTC
d_call: TRBD1; j_call: TRBJ2-7; clone_size: .; v_call: TRBV6-6; cdr3_aa: CASSQNPGTGNHEQYF; cdr3_nt: TGTGCCAGCAGTCAAAACCCCGGGACAGGGAACCACGAGCAGTACTTC
d_call: TRBD1; j_call: TRBJ1-1; clone_size: once; v_call: TRBV7-9; cdr3_aa: CASSRDRAGTEAFF; cdr3_nt: TGTGCCAGCAGCCGGGACAGGGCGGGCACTGAAGCTTTCTTT
d_call: .; j_call: TRBJ1-1; clone_size: once; v_call: TRBV18; cdr3_aa: CASSPVGDTEAFF; cdr3_nt: TGTGCCAGCTCACCGGTAGGAGACACTGAAGCTTTCTTT
d_call: .; j_call: TRBJ1-1; clone_size: .; v_call: TRBV19; cdr3_aa: CASSISGLKTEAFF; cdr3_nt: TGTGCCAGTAGTATTTCAGGGTTAAAGACTGAAGCTTTCTTT
d_call: TRBD2; j_call: TRBJ2-2; clone_size: .; v_call: TRBV30; cdr3_aa: CAWSVMSGLAGGNTGELFF; cdr3_nt: TGTGCCTGGAGTGTAATGTCGGGGCTAGCGGGAGGGAACACCGGGGAGCTGTTTTTT
d_call: TRBD2; j_call: TRBJ2-1; clone_size: .; v_call: TRBV19; cdr3_aa: CATKVRAGAYNEQFF; cdr3_nt: TGTGCCACTAAAGTTCGGGCGGGAGCCTACAATGAGCAGTTCTTC
d_call: TRBD2; j_call: TRBJ2-7; clone_size: .; v_call: TRBV7-3; cdr3_aa: CASSLNPTSGNNEQYF; cdr3_nt: TGTGCCAGCAGCCTTAACCCGACTAGCGGGAACAACGAGCAGTACTTC
d_call: TRBD2; j_call: TRBJ2-3; clone_size: .; v_call: TRBV30; cdr3_aa: CAYSAGAPTDTQYF; cdr3_nt: TGTGCCTACTCTGCGGGAGCTCCGACAGATACGCAGTATTTT
d_call: .; j_call: TRBJ2-6; clone_size: .; v_call: TRBV11-3; cdr3_aa: CASSDGAGANVLTF; cdr3_nt: TGTGCCAGCAGTGATGGAGCTGGGGCCAACGTCCTGACTTTC
d_call: TRBD2; j_call: TRBJ2-1; clone_size: .; v_call: TRBV30; cdr3_aa: CAWSSGRIDEQFF; cdr3_nt: TGTGCCTGGAGTAGCGGGAGAATCGATGAGCAGTTCTTC
d_call: TRBD1; j_call: TRBJ1-2; clone_size: .; v_call: TRBV24-1; cdr3_aa: CATSDFPQGRNGYTF; cdr3_nt: TGTGCCACCAGTGATTTCCCACAGGGGCGCAATGGCTACACCTTC
d_call: TRBD2; j_call: TRBJ2-7; clone_size: few; v_call: TRBV27; cdr3_aa: CASSMRGVAGKYF; cdr3_nt: TGTGCCAGCAGTATGCGGGGGGTAGCGGGAAAGTACTTC
d_call: .; j_call: TRBJ2-2; clone_size: once; v_call: TRBV6-4; cdr3_aa: CASSERDTGELFF; cdr3_nt: TGTGCCAGCAGTGAGCGGGACACCGGGGAGCTGTTTTTT
d_call: .; j_call: TRBJ2-3; clone_size: .; v_call: TRBV5-1; cdr3_aa: CASSLNGDTQYF; cdr3_nt: TGCGCCAGCAGCTTGAACGGAGATACGCAGTATTTT
d_call: TRBD1; j_call: TRBJ1-5; clone_size: .; v_call: TRBV28; cdr3_aa: CASRETGMGNQPQHF; cdr3_nt: TGTGCCAGCAGGGAGACAGGGATGGGCAATCAGCCCCAGCATTTT
d_call: TRBD1; j_call: TRBJ1-2; clone_size: .; v_call: TRBV28; cdr3_aa: CASSFPQGQLNYGYTF; cdr3_nt: TGTGCCAGCAGTTTCCCCCAGGGACAGTTAAACTATGGCTACACCTTC
d_call: TRBD1; j_call: TRBJ1-2; clone_size: .; v_call: TRBV27; cdr3_aa: CASRDRTGTYYGYTF; cdr3_nt: TGTGCCAGCAGGGATCGGACAGGGACCTACTATGGCTACACCTTC
d_call: TRBD1; j_call: TRBJ2-7; clone_size: once; v_call: TRBV30; cdr3_aa: CACSGFQGAYEQYF; cdr3_nt: TGTGCATGCAGCGGTTTTCAGGGGGCCTACGAGCAGTACTTC
d_call: .; j_call: TRBJ1-5; clone_size: .; v_call: TRBV30; cdr3_aa: CAWRRAAGSNQPQHF; cdr3_nt: TGTGCCTGGAGAAGGGCGGCGGGGAGCAATCAGCCCCAGCATTTT
d_call: .; j_call: TRBJ2-1; clone_size: .; v_call: TRBV27; cdr3_aa: CASSLVRGEGNNEQFF; cdr3_nt: TGTGCCAGCAGTTTAGTCAGGGGTGAAGGGAACAATGAGCAGTTCTTC
d_call: .; j_call: TRBJ2-7; clone_size: few; v_call: TRBV6-5; cdr3_aa: CASSLQGFYEQYF; cdr3_nt: TGTGCCAGCAGTTTACAGGGCTTCTACGAGCAGTACTTC
d_call: TRBD2; j_call: TRBJ2-7; clone_size: .; v_call: TRBV4-3; cdr3_aa: CASSQAWGLAVRQYF; cdr3_nt: TGCGCCAGCAGCCAAGCTTGGGGACTAGCGGTTCGGCAGTACTTC
d_call: TRBD2; j_call: TRBJ2-1; clone_size: .; v_call: TRBV9; cdr3_aa: CASSPGLAGENEQFF; cdr3_nt: TGTGCCAGCAGCCCGGGACTAGCGGGAGAAAATGAGCAGTTCTTC
d_call: .; j_call: TRBJ2-7; clone_size: .; v_call: TRBV30; cdr3_aa: CAWSVAEIYEQYF; cdr3_nt: TGTGCCTGGAGTGTAGCGGAGATCTACGAGCAGTACTTC
d_call: .; j_call: TRBJ2-3; clone_size: .; v_call: TRBV15; cdr3_aa: CATRDIFTDTQYF; cdr3_nt: TGTGCCACCAGGGACATTTTCACAGATACGCAGTATTTT
d_call: TRBD2; j_call: TRBJ2-7; clone_size: once; v_call: TRBV9; cdr3_aa: CASSVGLAGDYEQYF; cdr3_nt: TGTGCCAGCAGCGTAGGGCTAGCGGGAGATTACGAGCAGTACTTC
d_call: .; j_call: TRBJ1-4; clone_size: .; v_call: TRBV2; cdr3_aa: CASSEGGATNEKLFF; cdr3_nt: TGTGCCAGCAGTGAGGGAGGGGCAACTAATGAAAAACTGTTTTTT
d_call: TRBD2; j_call: TRBJ2-2; clone_size: .; v_call: TRBV5-5; cdr3_aa: CASNPGPSGTGELFF; cdr3_nt: TGTGCCAGCAACCCTGGGCCTAGCGGGACCGGGGAGCTGTTTTTT
d_call: .; j_call: TRBJ1-1; clone_size: .; v_call: TRBV20-1; cdr3_aa: CRHARGTEAFF; cdr3_nt: TGCAGGCACGCTAGGGGCACTGAAGCTTTCTTT
d_call: TRBD2; j_call: TRBJ2-1; clone_size: once; v_call: TRBV7-9; cdr3_aa: CASSFPSGLEQFF; cdr3_nt: TGTGCCAGCAGCTTTCCTAGCGGCCTTGAGCAGTTCTTC
d_call: .; j_call: TRBJ2-5; clone_size: once; v_call: TRBV11-2; cdr3_aa: CASSIVNQETQYF; cdr3_nt: TGTGCCAGCAGCATCGTAAACCAAGAGACCCAGTACTTC
d_call: TRBD1; j_call: TRBJ1-5; clone_size: .; v_call: TRBV28; cdr3_aa: CASSLTGDQPQHF; cdr3_nt: TGTGCCAGCAGTTTGACAGGGGATCAGCCCCAGCATTTT
d_call: .; j_call: TRBJ1-5; clone_size: once; v_call: TRBV21-1; cdr3_aa: CASSKSRIQGNQPQHF; cdr3_nt: TGTGCCAGCAGCAAATCAAGGATACAGGGGAATCAGCCCCAGCATTTT
d_call: TRBD1; j_call: TRBJ1-1; clone_size: .; v_call: TRBV5-1; cdr3_aa: CASSRGGENTEAFF; cdr3_nt: TGCGCCAGCAGCCGAGGGGGCGAGAACACTGAAGCTTTCTTT
d_call: TRBD2; j_call: TRBJ2-7; clone_size: .; v_call: TRBV27; cdr3_aa: CASSLGTSGSNEQYF; cdr3_nt: TGTGCCAGCAGTCTAGGGACTAGCGGGAGCAACGAGCAGTACTTC
d_call: .; j_call: TRBJ1-6; clone_size: once; v_call: TRBV19; cdr3_aa: CASNDRNSPLHF; cdr3_nt: TGTGCCAGTAATGACAGGAATTCACCCCTCCACTTT
d_call: .; j_call: TRBJ2-3; clone_size: .; v_call: TRBV1; cdr3_aa: CTSSQPPGLAPSDTQYF; cdr3_nt: TGCACCAGCAGCCAACCCCCGGGACTAGCCCCGTCAGATACGCAGTATTTT
d_call: .; j_call: TRBJ2-7; clone_size: .; v_call: TRBV27; cdr3_aa: CASSLSSVPYEQYF; cdr3_nt: TGTGCCAGCAGTTTGTCTAGCGTTCCCTACGAGCAGTACTTC
d_call: TRBD1; j_call: TRBJ2-6; clone_size: .; v_call: TRBV4-2; cdr3_aa: CASSHDRVTGANVLTF; cdr3_nt: TGTGCCAGCAGCCACGACAGGGTAACTGGGGCCAACGTCCTGACTTTC
d_call: .; j_call: TRBJ2-3; clone_size: .; v_call: TRBV28; cdr3_aa: CASSLASLPRTQYF; cdr3_nt: TGTGCCAGCAGTTTAGCCTCTCTCCCCCGGACGCAGTATTTT
d_call: TRBD2; j_call: TRBJ2-1; clone_size: .; v_call: TRBV7-7; cdr3_aa: CASSLRLAGGSEQFF; cdr3_nt: TGTGCTAGCAGCTTAAGACTAGCGGGAGGTAGCGAGCAGTTCTTC